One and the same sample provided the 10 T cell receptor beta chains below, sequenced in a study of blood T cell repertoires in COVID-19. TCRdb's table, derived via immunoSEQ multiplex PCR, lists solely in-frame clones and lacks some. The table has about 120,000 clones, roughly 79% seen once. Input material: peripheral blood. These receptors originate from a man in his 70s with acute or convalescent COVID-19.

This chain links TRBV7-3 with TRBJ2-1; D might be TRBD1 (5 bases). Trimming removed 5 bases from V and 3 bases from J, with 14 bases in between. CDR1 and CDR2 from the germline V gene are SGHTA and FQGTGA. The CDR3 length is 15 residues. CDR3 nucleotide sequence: TGTGCCAGCAGCCAAGATGCCGACAGCTACAATGAGCAGTTCTTC. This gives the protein CASSQDADSYNEQFF. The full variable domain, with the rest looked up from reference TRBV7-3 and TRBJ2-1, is GAGVSQTPSNKVTEKGKYVELRCDPISGHTALYWYRQSLGQGPEFLIYFQGTGAADDSGLPNDRFFAVRPEGSVSTLKIQRTERGDSAVYLCASSQDADSYNEQFFGPGTRLTVL.

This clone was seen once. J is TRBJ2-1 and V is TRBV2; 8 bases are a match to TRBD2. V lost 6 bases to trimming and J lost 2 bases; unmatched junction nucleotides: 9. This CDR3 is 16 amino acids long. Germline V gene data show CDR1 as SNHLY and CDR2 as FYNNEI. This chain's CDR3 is CASRSPGGAAYNEQFF. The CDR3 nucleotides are TGTGCCAGCAGATCTCCCGGGGGGGCGGCCTACAATGAGCAGTTCTTC.

For the CDR3, the DNA is TGTGCCAGCAGCTCCAGGACAGACTACGAGCAGTACTTC. Its translation is CASSSRTDYEQYF. The rearrangement uses TRBV11-1 and TRBJ2-7; tentative D call: TRBD1 (6 bases). The V end was cut by 4 bases, the J end by 3 bases, with 10 bases between. The CDR3 covers 13 residues. Germline V CDR1 and CDR2: SGHAT, FQDESV (reference sequence).

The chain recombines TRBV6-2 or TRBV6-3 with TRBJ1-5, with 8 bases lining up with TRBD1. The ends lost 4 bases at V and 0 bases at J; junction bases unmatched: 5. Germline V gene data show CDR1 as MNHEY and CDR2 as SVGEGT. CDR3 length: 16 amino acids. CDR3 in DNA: TGTGCCAGCAGTTTAAGGGACAGGATTAGCAATCAGCCCCAGCATTTT. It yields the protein CASSLRDRISNQPQHF.

DNA for the CDR3: TGTGCCAGCAGCTGGGGACCCGGGACAGGGTCTGATTCACCCCTCCACTTT. It yields the protein CASSWGPGTGSDSPLHF. This sequence joins TRBV5-8 and TRBJ1-6, with 9 bases that match TRBD1. The V gene's germline CDR1 is SGHTS and CDR2 YDEGEE. Trimming at V came to 3 bases and at J to 8 bases, leaving 12 bases not matched to a gene. The CDR3 is made up of 17 amino acids.

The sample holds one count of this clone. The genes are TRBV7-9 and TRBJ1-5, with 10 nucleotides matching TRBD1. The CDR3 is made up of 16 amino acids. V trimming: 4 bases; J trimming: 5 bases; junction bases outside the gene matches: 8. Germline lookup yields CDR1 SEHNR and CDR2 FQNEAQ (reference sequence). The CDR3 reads CASSSGQGDSDQPQHF. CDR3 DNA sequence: TGTGCCAGCAGCTCCGGACAGGGGGATTCGGATCAGCCCCAGCATTTT.

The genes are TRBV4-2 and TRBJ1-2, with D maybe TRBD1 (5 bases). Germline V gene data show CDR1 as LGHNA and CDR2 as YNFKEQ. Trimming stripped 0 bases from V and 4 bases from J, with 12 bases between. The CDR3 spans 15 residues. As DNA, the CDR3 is TGTGCCAGCAGCCAAGAGTGGGGCGGATCCTATGGCTACACCTTC. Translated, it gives CASSQEWGGSYGYTF.

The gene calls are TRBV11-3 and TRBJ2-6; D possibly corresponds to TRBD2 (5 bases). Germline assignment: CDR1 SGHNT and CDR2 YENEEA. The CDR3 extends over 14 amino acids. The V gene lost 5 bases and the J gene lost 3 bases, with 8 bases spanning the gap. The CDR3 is CASSGRGGANVLTF. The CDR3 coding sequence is TGTGCCAGCAGCGGTCGGGGTGGGGCCAACGTCCTGACTTTC.

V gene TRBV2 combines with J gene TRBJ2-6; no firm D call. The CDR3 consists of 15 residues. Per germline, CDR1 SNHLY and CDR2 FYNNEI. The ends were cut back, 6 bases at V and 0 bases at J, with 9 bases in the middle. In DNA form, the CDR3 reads TGTGCCAGCAGGGCTACAGTCTCTGGGGCCAACGTCCTGACTTTC. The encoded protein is CASRATVSGANVLTF. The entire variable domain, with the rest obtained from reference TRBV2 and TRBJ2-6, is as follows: EPEVTQTPSHQVTQMGQEVILRCVPISNHLYFYWYRQILGQKVEFLVSFYNNEISEKSEIFDDQFSVERPDGSNFTLKIRSTKLEDSAMYFCASRATVSGANVLTFGAGSRLTVL.

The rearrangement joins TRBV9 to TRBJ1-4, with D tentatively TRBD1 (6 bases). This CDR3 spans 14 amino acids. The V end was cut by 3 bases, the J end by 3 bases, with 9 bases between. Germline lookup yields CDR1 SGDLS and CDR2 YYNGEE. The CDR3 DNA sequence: TGTGCCAGCAGCGCACAGGGCCCTAATGAAAAACTGTTTTTT. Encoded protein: CASSAQGPNEKLFF.